This T cell receptor beta chain was sequenced for a study of blood T cell repertoires in COVID-19. Overall study context: Samples of COVID-19 (acute and convalescent) were obtained from the United States, Italy and Spain.

The assay was immunoSEQ multiplex PCR, and TCRdb's table has in-frame clones only and misses some. The sample includes under 300,000 clones, roughly 85% of them seen just once. This TCR came from a man aged 60 to 75 who had recovered from COVID-19. The source material was peripheral blood.

The CDR3 region is CASSYDSYEQYF. CDR3 coding DNA: TGTGCCAGCAGCTACGACAGCTACGAGCAGTACTTC. The rearrangement links TRBV5-4 to TRBJ2-7; a weak D match, TRBD1 (5 bases). The CDR3 sequence is 12 residues long. Trimming cost V 3 bases and J 3 bases, with 7 bases left between them. Germline V lookup: CDR1 SGHNT, CDR2 YYREEE (reference sequence).